The next 32 T cell receptor beta chains were all read from a single sample in a study of patients and donors after allogeneic stem cell transplantation. TCRdb reanalysed the RT-PCR reads using MiXCR and keeps one entry per CDR3 protein. Of more than 150,000 distinct CDR3 sequences in the sample, 24% were seen once. The sequenced sample was blood, either unsorted or a sorted T cell fraction (not recorded which). Receptors were obtained from a human donor who was either an allogeneic HSCT recipient or a stem cell or donor lymphocyte infusion donor (not recorded which). It is not recorded whose cells these are; they may come from a transplant donor.

This clonotype was counted only a few times. The chain joins TRBV6-5 to TRBJ1-1; D is ambiguous. Germline V gives CDR1 MNHEY, CDR2 SVGAGI. V lost 2 bases to trimming and J lost 0 bases, with 7 bases between them. CDR3 size: 14 residues. Written as DNA, the CDR3 is TGTGCCAGCAGTTACAGAAGGGTGAACACTGAAGCTTTCTTT. Protein product: CASSYRRVNTEAFF.

In nucleotides, the CDR3 is TGTGCCAGCAGTTTCATGGACAGGGCTTCAACTAATGAAAAACTGTTTTTT. This translates into CASSFMDRASTNEKLFF. The gene calls are TRBV28 and TRBJ1-4, with 8 bases identical to TRBD1. V lost 3 bases and J lost 0; bases outside the gene matches: 6. Germline V gives CDR1 MDHEN, CDR2 SYDVKM. There are 17 residues in the CDR3.

This clonotype was counted a few times. The chain couples TRBV7-9 to TRBJ2-4; D possibly matches TRBD1 or TRBD2 (5 bases each). The V and J ends lost 6 bases and 0 bases respectively, with 18 bases between them. Per the germline V gene, CDR1 is SEHNR and CDR2 is FQNEAQ (reference sequence). The length of the CDR3 is 17 residues. The CDR3: CASRPPIGDLAKNIQYF. The CDR3 nucleotides read TGTGCCAGCAGACCTCCTATAGGGGACCTAGCCAAAAACATTCAGTACTTC. Complete variable domain (other parts from reference TRBV7-9 and TRBJ2-4): DTGVSQNPRHKITKRGQNVTFRCDPISEHNRLYWYRQTLGQGPEFLTYFQNEAQLEKSRLLSDRFSAERPKGSFSTLEIQRTEQGDSAMYLCASRPPIGDLAKNIQYFGAGTRLSVL.

Details on this clonotype: The germline gene is not matched at one end of the junction; a read error may be the cause. The chain employs TRBV25-1 and TRBJ2-5; TRBD1 might be the D (5 bases). CDR3 length: 11 residues. Germline CDR1 is MGHDK and CDR2 is SYGVNS. CDR3 protein: CASRTLETQYF. The CDR3 bases are TGTGCTAGCAGGACACTGGAGACCCAGTACTTC.

J is TRBJ2-7 and V is TRBV4-3; D is uncertain. V lost 1 base and J lost 2, with 9 bases in between. The CDR3 extends over 14 amino acids. Germline CDR1 is LGHNA and CDR2 is YSLEER. CDR3: CASSQVLGTYEQYF. CDR3 nucleotide sequence: TGCGCCAGCAGCCAAGTCTTGGGGACCTACGAGCAGTACTTC.

The chain couples TRBV12-3 or TRBV12-4 to TRBJ2-1, with 8 positions matching TRBD1. This CDR3 has 16 residues. Losses at the gene ends were 5 bases for V and 4 bases for J; bases not matched to a gene: 10. This chain's CDR3 is CASSPIAGGPYNEQFF. CDR3 nucleotides: TGTGCCAGCAGTCCCATTGCAGGGGGCCCATACAATGAGCAGTTCTTC.

CDR3 sequence (DNA): TGTGCCAGCACGGGGGGTGGTACGCAGTATTTT. Translation gives CASTGGGTQYF. The V gene is TRBV12-3 or TRBV12-4, the J gene TRBJ2-3; 7 bases are a match to TRBD2. V lost 7 bases, J lost 8 bases, and 3 bases stayed unmatched. This CDR3 has 11 amino acids.

This rearrangement joins TRBV5-1 to TRBJ2-1; the match to TRBD2 covers 7 bases. V dropped 4 bases and J dropped 7; count of bases not matched to a gene: 14. The CDR3 is 16 amino acids. Germline V gene data show CDR1 as SGHRS and CDR2 as YFSETQ. The CDR3 here is CASSRGSSGEHNEQFF. CDR3 in DNA: TGCGCCAGCAGCCGGGGTTCTAGCGGAGAACATAATGAGCAGTTCTTC.

The CDR3 sequence: CASSLGGWSASSYEQYF. The CDR3 bases are TGTGCCAGCAGTTTAGGCGGTTGGTCAGCTTCCTCCTACGAGCAGTACTTC. The rearrangement uses TRBV12-3 or TRBV12-4 and TRBJ2-7, with D uncertain. CDR3 length equals 17 residues. V lost 1 base and J 0 bases, leaving 16 bases between the germline ends.

This clonotype was seen more than once but under ten times. The genes are TRBV24-1 and TRBJ2-2, with D perhaps matching TRBD1 (5 bases). The length of the CDR3 is 13 residues. The V end was cut by 9 bases, the J end by 3 bases, with 10 bases between. Germline V gives CDR1 KGHDR, CDR2 SFDVKD. CDR3 bases: TGTGCCACCTCAAGGGGTTACACCGGGGAGCTGTTTTTT. This codes for CATSRGYTGELFF.

This clonotype was counted only a few times. The chain employs TRBV6-5 and TRBJ1-6; 7 bases match TRBD1. This CDR3 has 16 residues. With 2 bases clipped from V and 6 bases from J, the junction kept 7 bases outside the gene matches. In germline, CDR1 is MNHEY, CDR2 SVGAGI. CDR3 nucleotide sequence: TGTGCCAGCAGTTACCCTCCGGCAGGGGGTAATTCACCCCTCCACTTT. Translating gives CASSYPPAGGNSPLHF.

This clonotype has more than one count but fewer than ten. V usage is TRBV9 and J usage is TRBJ1-5, with D possibly being TRBD1 (6 bases). Germline V gives CDR1 SGDLS, CDR2 YYNGEE. Trimming cost V 2 bases and J 1 base, with 16 bases left between them. The CDR3 has 17 amino acids. The CDR3 here is CASSVRTGPPSNQPQHF. CDR3 nucleotides: TGTGCCAGCAGCGTTAGAACAGGGCCCCCGAGCAATCAGCCCCAGCATTTT.

The chain joins TRBV25-1 to TRBJ1-1, with D perhaps matching TRBD1 (5 bases). V gave up 1 base and J gave up 3 bases, with 24 bases separating them. The CDR3 has 19 residues. The germline gives CDR1 MGHDK, CDR2 SYGVNS. The CDR3 here is CASSELGRGPEARDTEAFF. The CDR3 coding sequence is TGTGCCAGCAGTGAATTGGGGAGGGGCCCGGAGGCTCGCGACACTGAAGCTTTCTTT.

The chain couples TRBV5-1 to TRBJ2-7; the match to TRBD1 covers 8 bases. With 2 bases clipped from V and 5 bases from J, the junction kept 3 bases outside the gene matches. In germline, CDR1 is SGHRS, CDR2 YFSETQ. The CDR3 covers 13 residues. The CDR3 spells CASSFRGPDEQYF. CDR3 DNA: TGCGCCAGCAGCTTCAGGGGGCCCGACGAGCAGTACTTC.

CDR3 coding DNA: TGCAGTGCTAGAGATAGCAACTTGGGGACCCAGTACTTC. Its translation: CSARDSNLGTQYF. The J gene is TRBJ2-5, the V gene TRBV20-1; D remains unclear. From germline, CDR1 is DFQATT and CDR2 SNEGSKA (reference sequence). This CDR3 spans 13 amino acids. V lost 0 bases and J 7 bases, leaving 12 bases between the germline ends.

V and J are TRBV4-2 and TRBJ1-1; TRBD1 matches 9 bases. The V segment lost 2 bases and the J segment 8 bases; nucleotides outside the gene matches: 3. The germline V gene has CDR1 LGHNA and CDR2 YNFKEQ. This CDR3 has 13 amino acids. This chain's CDR3 is CASSQPGQGEAFF. CDR3 DNA sequence: TGTGCCAGCAGCCAACCCGGACAGGGGGAAGCTTTCTTT.

This clonotype was seen many times. The rearrangement joins TRBV9 to TRBJ2-1; 7 bases line up with TRBD1. This CDR3 region has 20 residues. Unmatched junction bases numbered 16, after V lost 1 base and J lost 0 bases. Germline CDR1 and CDR2: SGDLS and YYNGEE. This CDR3 reads CASSVLFDREGPGSYNEQFF. The CDR3 DNA reads TGTGCCAGCAGCGTACTTTTTGACAGGGAAGGTCCCGGCTCCTACAATGAGCAGTTCTTC.

V and J are TRBV20-1 and TRBJ2-3, with a possible D match to TRBD2 (5 bases). This CDR3 has 16 amino acids. V gave up 2 bases and J gave up 1 base, with 16 bases separating them. The germline CDR1 and CDR2 sequences are DFQATT and SNEGSKA (reference sequence). CDR3 DNA sequence: TGCAGTGCTAGACCAACGCCTTTCGGGGGCACAGATACGCAGTATTTT. Protein: CSARPTPFGGTDTQYF.

This clonotype has more than one count but fewer than ten. CDR3 DNA: TGTGCCAGCAGTTTGGGGCCCTACCTTTTGAATGGCTACACCTTC. Translated: CASSLGPYLLNGYTF. This chain joins TRBV12-3 or TRBV12-4 and TRBJ1-2, with TRBD1 as a possible D gene (5 bases). CDR3 size: 15 residues. V lost 3 bases and J 6 bases, leaving 17 bases between the germline ends.

This clonotype was found many times. This CDR3 is CASSYVGGYGYTF. The CDR3 DNA follows: TGTGCCAGCAGTTATGTTGGTGGGTATGGCTACACCTTC. The chain employs TRBV7-2 and TRBJ1-2; D is unclear. Germline assignment: CDR1 SGHTA and CDR2 FQGNSA. Trimming cost V 6 bases and J 5 bases, with 13 bases left between them. The CDR3 contains 13 residues.

This chain uses TRBV5-1 with TRBJ2-1, with D maybe TRBD2 (5 bases). Germline V CDR1 and CDR2: SGHRS, YFSETQ. The CDR3 has 14 amino acids. Trimming removed 2 bases at V and 1 base at J, with 7 bases between. CDR3 loop: CASSFPGSYNEQFF. CDR3 DNA sequence: TGCGCCAGCAGCTTCCCGGGATCCTACAATGAGCAGTTCTTC.

The chain is built from TRBV14 and TRBJ1-1; D remains ambiguous. V was cut by 1 base and J by 11 bases, with 14 bases left in between. The germline gives CDR1 SGHDN, CDR2 FVKESK. CDR3 length: 13 residues. CDR3 region: CASSQVGRASAFF. In DNA, the CDR3 is TGTGCCAGCAGCCAAGTGGGAAGGGCTTCGGCTTTCTTT.

This chain links TRBV12-3 or TRBV12-4 with TRBJ1-1; D remains unclear. Trimming left V 3 bases short and J 1 base short, with 9 bases between. The CDR3 loop spans 14 amino acids. CDR3 loop: CASSFFRGNTEAFF. CDR3 DNA sequence: TGTGCCAGCAGTTTCTTCCGGGGGAACACTGAAGCTTTCTTT.

The chain links TRBV5-1 to TRBJ2-1, with 7 bases identical to TRBD1. From germline, CDR1 is SGHRS and CDR2 YFSETQ. V was clipped by 1 base and J by 2 bases; unmatched bases: 3. The CDR3 covers 15 residues. The DNA of the CDR3 is TGCGCCAGCAGCTTGAACAGGGGAACCTACAATGAGCAGTTCTTC. This encodes CASSLNRGTYNEQFF.

Ten or more counts support this clonotype. V is TRBV7-9 and J is TRBJ1-5, with D unclear. CDR1 is SEHNR and CDR2 is FQNEAQ in the germline V gene (reference sequence). The CDR3 extends over 15 amino acids. V was pared by 1 base and J by 4 bases, with 11 bases between. The CDR3: CASSLGAGPNQPQHF. The CDR3 DNA reads TGTGCCAGCAGCTTAGGGGCAGGCCCTAATCAGCCCCAGCATTTT.

J is TRBJ1-1 and V is TRBV12-3 or TRBV12-4; TRBD1 aligns across 8 bases. CDR3 length: 13 amino acids. J was trimmed by 4 bases and V by 6 bases; bases with no gene match: 4. CDR3 sequence (DNA): TGTGCCAGCAGGATACAGGGGGGCACTGAAGCTTTCTTT. Protein: CASRIQGGTEAFF.

The rearrangement joins TRBV4-1 to TRBJ2-3; maybe TRBD1 (6 bases). The CDR3 totals 14 residues. In germline, CDR1 is MGHRA, CDR2 YSYEKL. Trimming took off 3 bases at V and 6 bases at J, with 13 bases between the two ends. CDR3 in amino acids: CASSQGPQGDTQYF. DNA for the CDR3: TGCGCCAGCAGCCAGGGCCCTCAGGGGGATACGCAGTATTTT.

This clonotype was counted between two and nine times. The V call is TRBV7-2, the J call TRBJ1-6, with 7 positions matching TRBD1. After removal of 5 bases from V and 13 bases from J, the junction contained 11 bases not matched to a gene. This CDR3 comprises 14 residues. Germline CDR1 reads SGHTA; CDR2 reads FQGNSA. The chain's CDR3 is CASSDGTVSRPLHF. The CDR3 DNA reads TGTGCCAGCAGCGACGGGACAGTATCAAGGCCCCTCCACTTT.

This clonotype was detected only a few times. The genes are TRBV29-1 and TRBJ2-7, with 7 bases aligning to TRBD2. The ends lost 7 bases at V and 0 bases at J; junction bases unmatched: 9. CDR3 length equals 14 residues. Per germline, CDR1 SQVTM and CDR2 ANQGSEA. The CDR3 reads CSASTSASSYEQYF. CDR3 DNA sequence: TGCAGCGCCTCAACTAGCGCGAGCTCCTACGAGCAGTACTTC.

The V and J genes are TRBV5-1 and TRBJ2-3, with D possibly TRBD2 on 5 matching bases. Germline V gene sequence: CDR1 SGHRS, CDR2 YFSETQ. CDR3 length: 13 residues. V lost 3 bases to trimming and J lost 2 bases, with 7 bases between them. CDR3 DNA sequence: TGCGCCAGCAGCTCCGGGGACACAGATACGCAGTATTTT. It is translated as CASSSGDTDTQYF.

The chain couples TRBV7-9 to TRBJ2-1, with a tentative D call TRBD2 (5 bases). The CDR3 length is 15 residues. Germline V gene data show CDR1 as SEHNR and CDR2 as FQNEAQ (reference sequence). The germline V and J ends were trimmed by 1 base and 8 bases, with 15 bases remaining between them. CDR3 sequence: CASSLEAVSVDEQFF. In nucleotides, the CDR3 is TGTGCCAGCAGCTTAGAAGCGGTTAGCGTCGATGAGCAGTTCTTC. Together with reference TRBV7-9 and TRBJ2-1, the CDR3 gives the full variable domain: DTGVSQNPRHKITKRGQNVTFRCDPISEHNRLYWYRQTLGQGPEFLTYFQNEAQLEKSRLLSDRFSAERPKGSFSTLEIQRTEQGDSAMYLCASSLEAVSVDEQFFGPGTRLTVL.

The chain links TRBV4-1 to TRBJ1-4; D unclear. The CDR3 has 13 residues. The germline V gene encodes CDR1 MGHRA and CDR2 YSYEKL. The V end lost 2 bases, the J end lost 1 base, and 2 bases lay between the germline ends. CDR3 DNA sequence: TGCGCCAGCAGCCAAAAAACTAATGAAAAACTGTTTTTT. Amino acid sequence: CASSQKTNEKLFF.